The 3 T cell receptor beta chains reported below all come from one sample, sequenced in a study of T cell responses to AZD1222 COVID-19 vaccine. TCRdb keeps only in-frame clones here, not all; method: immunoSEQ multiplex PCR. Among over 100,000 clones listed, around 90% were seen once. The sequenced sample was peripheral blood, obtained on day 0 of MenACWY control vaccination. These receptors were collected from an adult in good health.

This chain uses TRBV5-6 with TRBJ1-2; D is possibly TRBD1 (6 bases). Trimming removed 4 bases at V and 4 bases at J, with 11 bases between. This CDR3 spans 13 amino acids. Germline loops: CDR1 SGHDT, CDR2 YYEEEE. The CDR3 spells CASSQGLPYGYTF. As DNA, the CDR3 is TGTGCCAGCAGCCAGGGGTTACCCTATGGCTACACCTTC.

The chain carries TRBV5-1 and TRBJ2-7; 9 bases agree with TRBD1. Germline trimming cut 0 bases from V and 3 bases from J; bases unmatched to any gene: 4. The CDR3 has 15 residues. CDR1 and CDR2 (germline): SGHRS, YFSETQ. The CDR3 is CASSLGGQGYYEQYF. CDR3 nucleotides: TGCGCCAGCAGCTTGGGGGGACAGGGATACTACGAGCAGTACTTC. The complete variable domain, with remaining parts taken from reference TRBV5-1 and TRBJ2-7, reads KAGVTQTPRYLIKTRGQQVTLSCSPISGHRSVSWYQQTPGQGLQFLFEYFSETQRNKGNFPGRFSGRQFSNSRSEMNVSTLELGDSALYLCASSLGGQGYYEQYFGPGTRLTVT.

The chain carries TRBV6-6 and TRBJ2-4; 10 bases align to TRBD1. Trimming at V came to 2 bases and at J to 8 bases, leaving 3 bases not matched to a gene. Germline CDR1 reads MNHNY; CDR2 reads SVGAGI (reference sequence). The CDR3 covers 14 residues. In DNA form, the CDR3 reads TGTGCCAGCAGTTACGGGACAGGGGTGGACATTCAGTACTTC. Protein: CASSYGTGVDIQYF.